The clone carrying this T cell receptor beta chain was observed a handful of times. Trimming cost V 7 bases and J 3 bases; bases outside gene matches: 4. Germline-derived CDR1 and CDR2 are LNHDA and SQIVND (reference sequence). This CDR3 contains 13 residues. Authors' analysis steps: Using reference gene primer amplification, nucleated cell counts were estimated. Here immunoSEQ multiplex PCR was the method, and the copy in TCRdb shows in-frame clones only, minus some. V and J calls and clone size follow that table, whereas D and trimming were derived from the DNA. This table has 120,000 to 150,000 clones, 87% appearing once. This entry is derived from a study of blood T cell repertoires in COVID-19. Study background: Sites across the United States, Italy and Spain contributed samples from acute and convalescent COVID-19. The cDNA or gDNA used as material had been derived from T cells, B-cell-depleted T cells, or PBMCs.

The clonotype comes from a woman in her fifties or sixties with active or convalescent COVID-19. This sequence joins TRBV19 and TRBJ1-2, with TRBD1 matching 8 bases. The specimen was peripheral blood. This CDR3 reads CASTETGDYGYTF. CDR3 DNA: TGTGCCAGTACCGAGACAGGGGACTATGGCTACACCTTC.